There are a few counts of the clone carrying this T cell receptor (beta chain). Its antigen is as yet unknown. With a J-beta primer mix and a sample-barcoded 5' primer, a second PCR ran 7 to 11 cycles. MiXCR was run by TCRdb on the 5' RACE reads, yielding one entry per CDR3 protein. Of about 1.5 million distinct CDR3 sequences listed, roughly 43% are singletons. V shed 3 bases, J shed 1 base, and the junction held 6 bases outside the gene matches. CDR1 is MNHEY, CDR2 SVGEGT, per germline. The CDR3 is made up of 16 amino acids. The sample belongs to a study of blood T cells in healthy people across ages. Study results and limitations: Any changes in expanded clonotypes were possibly confounded, as donor CMV status remained unknown.

The receptor comes from a woman aged 18-30 years in good health. J is TRBJ2-7 and V is TRBV6-2 or TRBV6-3, with 10 bases lining up with TRBD2. Source material: blood. CDR3 bases: TGTGCCAGCAGTTATGGGAGCGGGAGGGCGTCCTACGAGCAGTACTTC. Its protein product is CASSYGSGRASYEQYF.